This T cell receptor beta chain was captured by sequencing in a study of T cell responses to AZD1222 COVID-19 vaccine. Assay: immunoSEQ multiplex PCR; the TCRdb copy retains only in-frame clones and omits some. The data show 90,000 to 130,000 clones, about 94% seen once. Concerning this clone itself: Antigen: not known.

Study results and limitations: Two AZD1222 doses significantly raised spike-specific TCR breadth and depth over controls. At baseline, just 6 or 7 AZD1222 recipients tested seropositive. White British donors predominated, females outnumbered males, and clonal diversity was possibly underestimated.

The CDR3 has 15 residues. Germline V gives CDR1 SGHRS, CDR2 YFSETQ. Trimming pared 1 base from V and 0 bases from J, leaving 8 bases between. The sample was peripheral blood, taken 28 days after the second AZD1222 dose. The chain links TRBV5-1 to TRBJ1-5; TRBD1 is a possible D gene (5 bases). This clonotype was sampled from an adult who received the AZD1222 COVID-19 vaccine. The CDR3 here is CASSLTGDSNQPQHF. In DNA form, the CDR3 reads TGCGCCAGCAGCTTGACAGGAGATAGCAATCAGCCCCAGCATTTT.